A selection of T cell receptor beta chains follows, all from one sample in a study of identical twins. Each CDR3 protein is one row after TCRdb ran MiXCR on the 5' RACE reads. The sample includes 1.5 million to 2 million distinct CDR3 sequences, under 35% of them seen just once. Input material: cord blood. All receptors come from a newborn girl in good health. CDR3s include the opening cysteine and the closing phenylalanine or tryptophan. The D gene is left open where the match is weak. Not all rows give a size; the values are once, few, many and, for expanded clones, a class.

J gene	D gene	clone size	V gene	CDR3 DNA	CDR3 protein
TRBJ1-5	-	-	TRBV5-5	TGTGCCAGCAGCTTGGTGGACGCCCATAGCAATCAGCCCCAGCATTTT	CASSLVDAHSNQPQHF
TRBJ2-3	TRBD1	-	TRBV7-9	TGTGCCAGCAGCTTTTATGGGGACAGGGGCACAGATACGCAGTATTTT	CASSFYGDRGTDTQYF
TRBJ1-1	-	few	TRBV21-1	TGTGCCAGCAGCAAAGTCTACAGGGGAGCTTTCTTT	CASSKVYRGAFF
TRBJ1-1	TRBD1	few	TRBV9	TGTGCCAGCAGGGAACTTGGACAGGGGGGAACTGAAGCTTTCTTT	CASRELGQGGTEAFF
TRBJ1-6	-	-	TRBV28	TGTGCCAGCACTCAACCGGTGAATTCACCCCTCCACTTT	CASTQPVNSPLHF
TRBJ2-3	-	-	TRBV12-5	TGTGCTAGTGGTTTGGTACTCCAGGGCACAGATACGCAGTATTTT	CASGLVLQGTDTQYF
TRBJ2-7	TRBD2	-	TRBV3-1	TGTGCCAGCAGCCAGACTAGCGCCGAGCAGTACTTC	CASSQTSAEQYF
TRBJ2-1	TRBD1	-	TRBV11-1	TGTGCCAGCTCCGGGACAGCCTTCTACAATGAGCAGTTCTTC	CASSGTAFYNEQFF
TRBJ2-2	-	-	TRBV4-2	TGTGCCAGCAGCCAAGATGCTAGGGTTCGGGTGTCCGGGGAGCTGTTTTTT	CASSQDARVRVSGELFF
TRBJ2-2	-	-	TRBV28	TGTGCCAGCAGTTTGGCCCTTACAGGGAATTTAGCCGGGGAGCTGTTTTTT	CASSLALTGNLAGELFF
TRBJ2-7	-	-	TRBV28	TGTGCCAGCAGTTTTTCGAAGCGGATGAACTACAATGAGCAGTACTTC	CASSFSKRMNYNEQYF
TRBJ1-2	TRBD1	few	TRBV10-3	TGTGCCATCACCCGGAGGGGACAGGGAAACTATGGCTACACCTTC	CAITRRGQGNYGYTF
TRBJ1-2	TRBD1	-	TRBV10-3	TGTGCCATCAGTGTACAGGGGAGACGGGGCTACACCTTC	CAISVQGRRGYTF
TRBJ1-2	-	-	TRBV18	TGTGCCAGCTCACCGAGGGTTTATAAGTATGGCTACACCTTC	CASSPRVYKYGYTF
TRBJ2-7	-	-	TRBV4-2	TGTGCCAGCAGCCAAGATGGGGGCTCCTACGGGCAGTACTTC	CASSQDGGSYGQYF
TRBJ1-4	-	few	TRBV20-1	TGCAGTGCCGGGGGGAGGAGTGAAAAACTGTTTTTT	CSAGGRSEKLFF
TRBJ2-4	-	many	TRBV10-3	TGTGCCATCAGTGATACGGGCGTTCAGTACTTC	CAISDTGVQYF
TRBJ2-4	TRBD1	few	TRBV6-6	TGTGCCAGCAGTTACTCCGCAGGGGGCGCGTCCAAAAACATTCAGTACTTC	CASSYSAGGASKNIQYF
TRBJ2-4	TRBD2	-	TRBV28	TGTGCCAGCAGTTTACGGGGGGGCGTCAAAAACATTCAGTACTTC	CASSLRGGVKNIQYF
TRBJ1-1	TRBD1	-	TRBV5-1	TGCGCCAGCAGGGCTCAGGGGGTGAACACTGAAGCTTTCTTT	CASRAQGVNTEAFF
TRBJ1-2	-	many	TRBV24-1	TGTGCCACCAGTGACCCCCGCTATGGCTACACCTTC	CATSDPRYGYTF
TRBJ1-4	-	few	TRBV19	TGTGCCAGTAGTAAGTTGGGGCAGCTGGAGGAAAAACTGTTTTTT	CASSKLGQLEEKLFF
TRBJ2-7	TRBD2	-	TRBV12-3/TRBV12-4	TGTCCCAGCGGCACTAGCGGGAGCTCCAACGAGCAGTACTTC	CPSGTSGSSNEQYF
TRBJ1-2	TRBD1	few	TRBV7-2	TGTGCCAGCAGCTTAGCGGGACAGGGGGCGGCCTATGGCTACACCTTC	CASSLAGQGAAYGYTF
TRBJ1-5	-	-	TRBV10-3	TGTGCCATCAGTGAGTCGGCGTCAGGGGATCAGCCCCAGCATTTT	CAISESASGDQPQHF
TRBJ2-1	TRBD2	-	TRBV20-1	TGCAGTGCTAGGGGGTTAGCGGGAGCCTACAATGGGCAGTTCTTC	CSARGLAGAYNGQFF
TRBJ2-1	TRBD2	-	TRBV12-3/TRBV12-4	TGTGCCAGCAGTTTAGCGCAGATAGCGGGAGTTAGGCCCGATGAGCAGTTCTTC	CASSLAQIAGVRPDEQFF
TRBJ2-2	TRBD2	-	TRBV9	TGTGCCAGCAGCGTAAGCGGGGGGGCCGGGGAGCTGTTTTTT	CASSVSGGAGELFF
TRBJ2-7	TRBD2	-	TRBV6-2/TRBV6-3	TGTGCCAGCAATTTACTAGCGGGAGCCAACTACGAGCAGTACTTC	CASNLLAGANYEQYF
TRBJ2-5	-	few	TRBV3-1	TGTGCCAGCAGCGGGACCCGACCAGAGACCCAGTACTTC	CASSGTRPETQYF
TRBJ2-2	-	-	TRBV2	TGTGCCAGCATCCTCGACGCGGCAGCCTTCACCGGGGAGCTGTTTTTT	CASILDAAAFTGELFF
TRBJ1-1	-	-	TRBV13	TGTGCCAGCAGCGAGCAGGCCCGCACTGAAGCTTTCTTT	CASSEQARTEAFF
TRBJ2-7	-	few	TRBV3-1	TGTGCCAGCAGCTCCTTGGGTAGAGGTTCCTACGAGCAGTACTTC	CASSSLGRGSYEQYF
TRBJ2-3	-	-	TRBV20-1	TGCAGTGCTAGGGAACTCGGTACTATCTCTAGCACAGATACGCAGTATTTT	CSARELGTISSTDTQYF
TRBJ2-1	-	-	TRBV27	TGTGCCAGCAGTTTATGGGGGGGCCCCCCGGATAATGAGCAGTTCTTC	CASSLWGGPPDNEQFF
TRBJ2-1	-	-	TRBV5-6	TGTGCCAGCAGCTTGGCCGCGGGCTTTAAGTACAATGAGCAGTTCTTC	CASSLAAGFKYNEQFF
TRBJ2-3	TRBD2	-	TRBV5-1	TGCGCCAGCAGCGCCCCTAGCGGGAGTCTGTTAGATACGCAGTATTTT	CASSAPSGSLLDTQYF
TRBJ2-1	TRBD2	few	TRBV7-2	TGTGCCAGCAGCTTCCCGGGACTAGCGGGAGGGTACAATGAGCAGTTCTTC	CASSFPGLAGGYNEQFF
TRBJ1-6	-	-	TRBV4-1	TGCGCCAGCAGCCCCCAGGGCGTAAATTCACCCCTCCACTTT	CASSPQGVNSPLHF
TRBJ2-2	TRBD2	-	TRBV12-3/TRBV12-4	TGTGCCAGCACACGAGGACTAGCGGGTTTGGGGGAGCTGTTTTTT	CASTRGLAGLGELFF